Sequencing of this T cell receptor beta chain was carried out in a study of CD8 T cells in ankylosing spondylitis. TCRdb reprocessed the 5' RACE reads with MiXCR, giving one entry per CDR3 protein. The repertoire holds 290,000 or so distinct CDR3 sequences, with about 20% as singletons. The CDR3 totals 12 residues. CDR1 and CDR2 (germline): LGHDT, YNNKEL (reference sequence). V was pared by 3 bases and J by 5 bases, with 5 bases between. The source material was blood, either unsorted or a sorted T cell fraction (not recorded which). The chain joins TRBV3-1 to TRBJ1-5; D is unclear. This TCR was recovered from a female donor with ankylosing spondylitis or in good health (not recorded which). The CDR3 region is CASSQTDQPQHF. CDR3 DNA sequence: TGTGCCAGCAGCCAGACCGATCAGCCCCAGCATTTT.